This T cell receptor (beta chain) is from a study of T cells in Graves' hyperthyroidism and ophthalmopathy. This clonotype came up a few times. V lost 11 bases, J lost 7 bases, and 10 bases stayed unmatched. This CDR3 is built from 14 residues. Amplification of TCR beta CDR3 regions was performed using RNA transcripts as template. The HTBI primer set was used in a first-round RT-PCR of the TCR CDR3. One entry per CDR3 protein, called by TCRdb with MiXCR from the multiplex PCR reads. The table records about 360,000 distinct CDR3 sequences, approximately 20% of them present only once. Hyperthyroidism, newly diagnosed and lasting under 2 months, affected patients aged 18 to 65. Diagnoses were made from clinical symptoms, serum measures (thyroxine and TRAb), thyroid ultrasound and orbital computed tomography. PBMCs came from about 10 ml fresh peripheral blood.

Input material: blood. This receptor was taken from a woman aged 18-29 years with Graves' hyperthyroidism. This chain uses TRBV12-3 or TRBV12-4 with TRBJ1-6, with 8 bases that match TRBD1. CDR3 coding DNA: TGTGCCGTCCAGACAGGGGCACTCAATTCACCCCTCCACTTT. Translation: CAVQTGALNSPLHF.